This T cell receptor (beta chain) was retrieved from a study of OX40 agonist ivuxolimab in advanced cancers. Study details: Treatment received earlier with anti-PD-1, anti-PD-L1 or anti-CTLA-4 agents was allowed, and around 40% had some.

This clone was detected once. Its matching antigen is unknown. Libraries were prepared by immunoSEQ multiplex PCR; TCRdb keeps only in-frame clonotypes and omits some of them. The data show tens of thousands of clones, with about 85% seen just once and less than 4% held by the top ten. Study-level points and caveats: Among T cells, CD8+ cells averaged more expanded clones than CD4+ cells. Dose levels from 0.1 to 3.0 mg/kg saw CD4+ and CD8+ blood T cells expand clonally by week 6.

Per germline, CDR1 DFQATT and CDR2 SNEGSKA (reference sequence). This CDR3 has 11 amino acids. V was pared by 3 bases and J by 8 bases, with 10 bases between. V is TRBV20-1 and J is TRBJ1-2, with D uncertain. The material sequenced was CD4+ or CD8+ T cells sorted from blood, taken in a trial of the OX40 agonist ivuxolimab. This TCR came from an adult with an advanced solid tumor such as melanoma, head and neck, liver or kidney cancer. CDR3 in DNA: TGCAGTGCTAGTGGCCCGGAAGGCTACACCTTC. It yields the protein CSASGPEGYTF.